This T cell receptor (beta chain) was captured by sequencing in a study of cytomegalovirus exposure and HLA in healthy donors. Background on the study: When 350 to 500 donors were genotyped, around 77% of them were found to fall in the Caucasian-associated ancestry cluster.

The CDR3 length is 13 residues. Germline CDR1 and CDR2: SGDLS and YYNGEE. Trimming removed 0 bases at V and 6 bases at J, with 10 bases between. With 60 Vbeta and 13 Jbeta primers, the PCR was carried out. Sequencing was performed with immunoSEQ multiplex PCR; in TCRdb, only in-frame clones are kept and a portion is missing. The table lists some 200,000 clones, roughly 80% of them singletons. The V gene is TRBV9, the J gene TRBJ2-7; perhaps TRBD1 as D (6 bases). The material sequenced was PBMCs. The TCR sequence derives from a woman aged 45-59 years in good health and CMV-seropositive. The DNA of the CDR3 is TGTGCCAGCAGCGTAGGCCCAGGGGCCGAGCAGTACTTC. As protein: CASSVGPGAEQYF.